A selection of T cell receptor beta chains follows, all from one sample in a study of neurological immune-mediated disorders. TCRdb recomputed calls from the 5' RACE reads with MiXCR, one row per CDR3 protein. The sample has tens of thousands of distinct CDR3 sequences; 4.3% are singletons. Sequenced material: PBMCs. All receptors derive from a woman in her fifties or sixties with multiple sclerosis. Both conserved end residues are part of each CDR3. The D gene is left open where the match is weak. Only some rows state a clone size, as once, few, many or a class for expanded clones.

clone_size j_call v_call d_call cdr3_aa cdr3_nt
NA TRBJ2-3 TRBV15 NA CATGRQGVVTDTQYF TGTGCCACGGGTCGGCAGGGAGTGGTGACAGATACGCAGTATTTT
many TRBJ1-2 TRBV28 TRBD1 CASSPQTGGSGYTF TGTGCCAGCAGTCCTCAAACAGGGGGCTCGGGCTACACCTTC
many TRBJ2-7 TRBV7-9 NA CASSPRTVSSYEQYF TGTGCCAGCAGCCCGAGGACAGTCAGCTCCTACGAGCAGTACTTC
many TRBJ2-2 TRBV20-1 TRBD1 CGGQDRGPGELFF TGCGGGGGACAGGACAGGGGACCGGGGGAGCTGTTTTTT
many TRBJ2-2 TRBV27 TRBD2 CASTLLAGVRTGELFF TGTGCCAGCACTCTACTAGCGGGGGTTAGGACCGGGGAGCTGTTTTTT
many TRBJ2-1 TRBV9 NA CASSVESQFNNEQFF TGTGCCAGCAGCGTAGAGTCGCAGTTCAACAATGAGCAGTTCTTC
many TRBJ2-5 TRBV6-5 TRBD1 CASRRQGGETQYF TGTGCCAGCAGACGACAGGGCGGCGAGACCCAGTACTTC
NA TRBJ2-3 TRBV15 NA CVTSRGKGGFSNQPQYF TGTGTCACCAGCAGAGGTAAAGGGGGGTTTAGCAATCAGCCCCAGTATTTT
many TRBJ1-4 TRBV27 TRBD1 CASSSGQGVPNEKLFF TGTGCCAGCAGTTCGGGACAGGGGGTACCTAATGAAAAACTGTTTTTT
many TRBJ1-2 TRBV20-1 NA CSARGTEVFDGYTF TGCAGTGCTAGAGGGACAGAAGTTTTCGATGGCTACACCTTC
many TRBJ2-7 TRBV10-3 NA CAIGEGVGSSYEQYF TGTGCCATCGGCGAGGGGGTCGGTTCCTCCTACGAGCAGTACTTC
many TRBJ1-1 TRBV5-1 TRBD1 CASSGAGTGNTEAFF TGCGCCAGCAGCGGCGCCGGGACAGGGAACACTGAAGCTTTCTTT
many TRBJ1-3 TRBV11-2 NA CASSIHSSGNTIYF TGTGCCAGCAGCATACATAGCTCTGGAAACACCATATATTTT
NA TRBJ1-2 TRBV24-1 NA CATSDPRTHGYTF TGTGCCACCAGTGACCCCCGTACGCATGGCTACACCTTC
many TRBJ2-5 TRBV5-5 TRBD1 CASSYSGQSQETQYF TGTGCCAGCAGCTATTCGGGACAGTCCCAAGAGACCCAGTACTTC
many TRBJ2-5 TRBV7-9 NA CASSLGDRAETQYF TGTGCCAGCAGCTTAGGGGATCGGGCCGAGACCCAGTACTTC
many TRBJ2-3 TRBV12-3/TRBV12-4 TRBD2 CASSLRSSGGASDTQYF TGTGCCAGCAGTTTAAGGTCTAGCGGGGGGGCCTCAGATACGCAGTATTTT
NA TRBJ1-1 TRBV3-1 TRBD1 CASSQESDRGATEAFF TGTGCCAGCAGCCAAGAGTCGGACAGGGGAGCGACTGAAGCTTTCTTT
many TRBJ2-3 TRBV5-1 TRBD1 CASSLHQGQGLDTQYF TGCGCCAGCAGCTTGCACCAGGGACAGGGGCTGGATACGCAGTATTTT
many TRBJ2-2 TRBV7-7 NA CASSLVGDANTGELFF TGTGCTAGCAGCTTAGTAGGGGATGCGAACACCGGGGAGCTGTTTTTT
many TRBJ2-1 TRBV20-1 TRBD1 CSALQGAVPNEQFF TGCAGTGCCTTACAGGGGGCGGTACCCAATGAGCAGTTCTTC
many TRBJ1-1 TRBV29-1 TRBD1 CSVGQGIGGEAFF TGCAGCGTGGGACAGGGCATCGGGGGTGAAGCTTTCTTT
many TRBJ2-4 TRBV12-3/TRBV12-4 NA CASSSGTSGLNIQYF TGTGCCAGCAGTTCCGGGACATCGGGCCTAAACATTCAGTACTTC
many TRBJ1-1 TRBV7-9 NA CASRVLVNTEAFF TGTGCCAGCAGGGTGCTCGTGAACACTGAAGCTTTCTTT
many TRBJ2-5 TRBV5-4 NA CASSSDLVETQYF TGTGCCAGCAGCTCCGACTTGGTCGAGACCCAGTACTTC
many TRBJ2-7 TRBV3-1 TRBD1 CASSPWTGGNGEQYF TGTGCCAGCAGCCCCTGGACAGGGGGGAATGGGGAGCAGTACTTC
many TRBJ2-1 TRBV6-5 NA CASSTGNVNEQFF TGTGCCAGCAGTACAGGGAATGTAAATGAGCAGTTCTTC
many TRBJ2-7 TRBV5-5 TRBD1 CASSGDRGAHYEQYF TGTGCCAGCAGCGGGGACAGGGGAGCCCACTACGAGCAGTACTTC
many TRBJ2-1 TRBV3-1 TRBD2 CASSRTGLAGTPGSYNEQFF TGTGCCAGCAGCCGAACGGGACTAGCGGGGACGCCTGGCTCCTACAATGAGCAGTTCTTC
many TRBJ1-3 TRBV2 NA CASSEIRTAGNTIYF TGTGCCAGCAGTGAGATTAGGACAGCTGGAAACACCATATATTTT
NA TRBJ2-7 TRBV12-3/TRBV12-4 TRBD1 CASSWKDRASEQYF TGTGCCAGCAGCTGGAAGGACAGGGCGTCCGAGCAGTACTTC
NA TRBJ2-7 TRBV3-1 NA CASSQSGVGDEQYF TGTGCCAGCAGCCAGAGCGGAGTAGGAGACGAGCAGTACTTC
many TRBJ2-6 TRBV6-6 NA CASRRSGANVLTF TGTGCCAGCAGACGGTCGGGGGCCAACGTCCTGACTTTC
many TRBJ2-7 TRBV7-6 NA CASSLATTGGLYEQYF TGTGCCAGCAGCTTAGCGACTACTGGGGGGTTATACGAGCAGTACTTC
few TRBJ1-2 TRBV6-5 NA CASSRPGGANYGYTF TGTGCCAGCAGCCGGCCGGGGGGGGCTAACTATGGCTACACCTTC
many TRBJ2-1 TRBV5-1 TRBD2 CASSSTGVMGRAYNEQFF TGCGCCAGCAGCTCGACTGGCGTAATGGGGAGGGCCTACAATGAGCAGTTCTTC
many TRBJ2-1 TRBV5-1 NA CASSLVYYNEQFF TGCGCCAGCAGCTTGGTCTACTACAATGAGCAGTTCTTC
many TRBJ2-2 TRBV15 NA CATSRGDRDTGELFF TGTGCCACCAGCAGAGGGGATCGGGACACCGGGGAGCTGTTTTTT
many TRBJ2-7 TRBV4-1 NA CASSQVGVTYEQYF TGCGCCAGCAGCCAAGTCGGCGTCACCTACGAGCAGTACTTC